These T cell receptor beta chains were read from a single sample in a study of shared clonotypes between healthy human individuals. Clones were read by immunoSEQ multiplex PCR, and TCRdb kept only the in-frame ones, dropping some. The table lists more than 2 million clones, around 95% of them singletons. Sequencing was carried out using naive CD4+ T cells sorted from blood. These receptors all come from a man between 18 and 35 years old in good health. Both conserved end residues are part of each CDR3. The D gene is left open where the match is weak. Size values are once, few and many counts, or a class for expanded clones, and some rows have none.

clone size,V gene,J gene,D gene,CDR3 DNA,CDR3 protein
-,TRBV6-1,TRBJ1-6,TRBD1,TGTGCCAGCAGTGAAGAACGACAGGGGGGGAATTCACCCCTCCACTTT,CASSEERQGGNSPLHF
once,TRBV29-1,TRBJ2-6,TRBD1,TGCAGCGTGGGACAGGGGGTTGGGGCCAACGTCCTGACTTTC,CSVGQGVGANVLTF
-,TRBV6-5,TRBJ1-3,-,TGTGCCAGCAGTTTCACCCGACAGATCTCTGGAAACACCATATATTTT,CASSFTRQISGNTIYF
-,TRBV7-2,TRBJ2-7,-,TGTGCCAGCAGCTTACGTTTACAGGGCACCCACGAGCAGTACTTC,CASSLRLQGTHEQYF
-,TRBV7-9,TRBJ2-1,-,TGTGCCAGCAGCTTGAGGACCCTCCTGAATGAGCAGTTCTTC,CASSLRTLLNEQFF
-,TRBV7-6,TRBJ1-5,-,TGTGCCAGCAGCTTAGCGGACGGGGGCAATCAGCCCCAGCATTTT,CASSLADGGNQPQHF
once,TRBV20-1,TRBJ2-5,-,TGCAGTGCATCGAAGCAAGAGACCCAGTACTTC,CSASKQETQYF
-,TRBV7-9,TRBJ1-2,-,TGTGCCAGCAGCTTAGTACCGGCCAAATGGGGCTACACCTTC,CASSLVPAKWGYTF
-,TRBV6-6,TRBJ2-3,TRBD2,TGTGCCAGCAGTTACCTTAGCGGGGGGCAGTCCCAGTATTTT,CASSYLSGGQSQYF
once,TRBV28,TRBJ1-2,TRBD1,TGTGCCAGCAGTTGGGACAGGGGAGGGGAAATGTCCTATGGCTACACCTTC,CASSWDRGGEMSYGYTF
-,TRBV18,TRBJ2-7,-,TGTGCCAGCTCACCACCGGGGCGACAGCCCTACGAGCAGTACTTC,CASSPPGRQPYEQYF
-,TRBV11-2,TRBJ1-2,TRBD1,TGTGCCAGCACCCAGGGACAGGGAAGTTCCTATGGCTACACCTTC,CASTQGQGSSYGYTF
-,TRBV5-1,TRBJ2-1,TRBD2,TGCGCCAGCAGCCTAGCGGGGGCCTCCTACAATGAGCAGTTCTTC,CASSLAGASYNEQFF
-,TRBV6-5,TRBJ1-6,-,TGTGCCAGCAGTTACTCGGCGCCGGACCATTCACCCCTCCACTTT,CASSYSAPDHSPLHF
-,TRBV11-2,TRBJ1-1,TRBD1,TGTGCCAGCAGCTTAGGGGACAGGTCTCCAGCTTTCTTT,CASSLGDRSPAFF
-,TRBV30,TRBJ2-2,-,TGTGCCTGGAGTGGGGGGGAGCTGTTTTTT,CAWSGGELFF
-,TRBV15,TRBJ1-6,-,TGTGCCACCACGCCAGATTATTCGGCGTCACCCCTCCACTTT,CATTPDYSASPLHF
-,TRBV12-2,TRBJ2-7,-,TGTGCAAGTCGCGCATTCTCCGGGACAATCTACGAGCAGTACTTC,CASRAFSGTIYEQYF
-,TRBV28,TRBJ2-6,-,TGTGCCAGCAGTCTTTCGGGACCTGGGGCCAACGTCCTGACTTTC,CASSLSGPGANVLTF
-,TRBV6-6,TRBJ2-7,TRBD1,TGTGCTGGAGGACAGGGGGGGTACGAGCAGTACTTC,CAGGQGGYEQYF
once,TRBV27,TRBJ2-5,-,TGTGCCAGCGGGCTCTTCGGCTGGGAGACCCAGTACTTC,CASGLFGWETQYF
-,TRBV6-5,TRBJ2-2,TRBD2,TGTGCCAGCAGTTTGCGGACTAGCCCCACCGGGGAGCTGTTTTTT,CASSLRTSPTGELFF
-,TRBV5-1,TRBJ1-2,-,TGCGCCAGCAGCATCCAGGGCCTCGGCTACACCTTC,CASSIQGLGYTF
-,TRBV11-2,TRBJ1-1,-,TGTGCCAGCACCTTATTTCAGGGGATCACTGAAGCTTTCTTT,CASTLFQGITEAFF
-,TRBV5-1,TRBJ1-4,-,TGCGCCAGCAGCCTGACGGGACGGCATGAAAAACTGTTTTTT,CASSLTGRHEKLFF
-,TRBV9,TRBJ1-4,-,TGTGCCAGCAGGGTCGGCGCCGCAACTAATGAAAAACTGTTTTTT,CASRVGAATNEKLFF
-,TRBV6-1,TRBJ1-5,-,TGTGCCAGCAGTGGCGAGAGGGTCAATCAGCCCCAGCATTTT,CASSGERVNQPQHF
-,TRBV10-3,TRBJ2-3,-,TGTGCCTCAGGGGCACAGGTTTTCACAGATACGCAGTATTTT,CASGAQVFTDTQYF
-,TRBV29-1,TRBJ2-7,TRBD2,TGCAGCGTTGAGACGGGACTAGCGGGAGTTCAGCAGTACTTC,CSVETGLAGVQQYF
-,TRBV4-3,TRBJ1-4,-,TGCGCCAGCAGCCAAGACCCAGGGGCGCCTAATGAAAAACTGTTTTTT,CASSQDPGAPNEKLFF
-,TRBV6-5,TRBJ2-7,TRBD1,TGTGCCAGCAGGGGACAGGGTCGGGACGAGCAGTACTTC,CASRGQGRDEQYF
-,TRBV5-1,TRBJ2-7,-,TGCGCCAGCAGCTTGGGTCCGGCTAGCGCCACCTACGAGCAGTACTTC,CASSLGPASATYEQYF
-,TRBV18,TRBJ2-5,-,TGTGCCAGCTCACCACGAGGGCCCCCCCAAGAGACCCAGTACTTC,CASSPRGPPQETQYF
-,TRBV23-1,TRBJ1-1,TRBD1,TGCGCCAGCAGTCCCAATACAGGGGAGGGCACTGAAGCTTTCTTT,CASSPNTGEGTEAFF
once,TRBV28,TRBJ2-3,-,TGTGCCAGCAGTTTTCCAGGGAGCTCGAAAGATACGCAGTATTTT,CASSFPGSSKDTQYF
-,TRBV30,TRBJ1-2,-,TGTGCCTGGAGCCGGACGGGAAACTATGGCTACACCTTC,CAWSRTGNYGYTF
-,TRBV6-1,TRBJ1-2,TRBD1,TGTGCCAGCAGGGGACAGGGGGCCCATGGCTACACCTTC,CASRGQGAHGYTF
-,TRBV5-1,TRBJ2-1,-,TGCGCCAGCAGCTTGGAGGTGACTCCTTACAATGAGCAGTTCTTC,CASSLEVTPYNEQFF
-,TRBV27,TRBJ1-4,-,TGTGCCAGCAGTTTGCCGGGCCGGGGGGATACAACTAATGAAAAACTGTTTTTT,CASSLPGRGDTTNEKLFF
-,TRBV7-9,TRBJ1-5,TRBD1,TGTGCCAGCAGCTTTTACCTCGACAGGGGCTTCAGCCAGCCCCAGCATTTT,CASSFYLDRGFSQPQHF
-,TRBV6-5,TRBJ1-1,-,TGTGCCAGCAGTTACTCGTATAATGGGGCTGAAGCTTTCTTT,CASSYSYNGAEAFF
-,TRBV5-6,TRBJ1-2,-,TGTGCCAGCAGCTTGTGGCAGTTTAACTATGGCTACACCTTC,CASSLWQFNYGYTF
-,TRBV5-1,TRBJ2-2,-,TGCGCCAGCAGCTTGCCTGGTGCAGACACCGGGGAGCTGTTTTTT,CASSLPGADTGELFF
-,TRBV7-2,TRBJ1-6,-,TGTGCCAGCAGCGAAGGGAGGGGGAATTCACCCCTCCACTTT,CASSEGRGNSPLHF
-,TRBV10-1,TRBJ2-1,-,TGCGCCAGCAGTGATGGCGGGAAGTCTAATGAGCAGTTCTTC,CASSDGGKSNEQFF
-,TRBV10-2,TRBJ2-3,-,TGCGCCAGCATCTTACAACTTCGGGCAGGGTGGGCTAGCACAGATACGCAGTATTTT,CASILQLRAGWASTDTQYF